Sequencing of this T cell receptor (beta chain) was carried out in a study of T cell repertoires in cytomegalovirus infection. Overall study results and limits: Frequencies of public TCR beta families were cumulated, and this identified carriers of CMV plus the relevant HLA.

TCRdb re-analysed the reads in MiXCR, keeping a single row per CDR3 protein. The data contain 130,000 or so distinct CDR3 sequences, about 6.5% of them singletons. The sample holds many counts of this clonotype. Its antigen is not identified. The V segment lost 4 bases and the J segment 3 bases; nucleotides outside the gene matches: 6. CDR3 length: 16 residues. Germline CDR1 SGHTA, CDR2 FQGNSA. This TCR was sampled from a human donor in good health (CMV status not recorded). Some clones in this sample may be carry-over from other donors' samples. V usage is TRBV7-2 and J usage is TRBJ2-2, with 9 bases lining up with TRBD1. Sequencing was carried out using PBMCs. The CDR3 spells CASSWGQGGYTGELFF. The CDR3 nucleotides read TGTGCCAGCAGCTGGGGACAGGGCGGGTACACCGGGGAGCTGTTTTTT.